The sequence of this T cell receptor (beta chain) was determined in a study of beta chain features in type 1 diabetes. This clone was recorded a few times. Its target is unknown. From germline, CDR1 is SEHNR and CDR2 FQNEAQ (reference sequence). Losses at the gene ends were 4 bases for V and 7 bases for J; bases not matched to a gene: 4. The CDR3 extends over 14 amino acids. The sequenced template was cDNA made from the entire isolated RNA. The table came from immunoSEQ multiplex PCR; TCRdb's copy has only in-frame clones and leaves some out. The data show about 400,000 clones, approximately 12% seen once. Staining for CD45RO/CCR7/CD25/CD127/CD95/CD27 allowed sorting of CD4+ naive, central memory, regulatory and stem cell-like memory cells. Overall study findings and caveats: Equally in patients and controls, PCR might preferentially amplify shorter templates. For patients, the naive, central memory and Treg TCRB repertoires appeared more alike than for healthy donors. Patients with type 1 diabetes showed fewer VDJ junction insertions and more deletions.

Sequences were obtained from naive CD4+ T cells from blood. This rearrangement joins TRBV7-9 to TRBJ1-5; 10 bases line up with TRBD1. The sequence derives from a man between 18 and 35 years old in good health. For the CDR3, the DNA is TGTGCCAGCAGCTGGGACAGGGGCGACCAGCCCCAGCATTTT. Its translation is CASSWDRGDQPQHF.